Below, 14 T cell receptor beta chains from the same sample are listed, as sequenced in a study of kidney transplant recipient with SARS-CoV-2 infection (dated by TCRdb to the early 2020s). This sample's time point label indicates: pre-pandemic baseline sample and day 111 after first positive SARS-CoV-2 test. The sample was run on an Illumina MiSeq. TCRdb reanalyzed the raw reads on its own, using fastp at Q25 for trimming and MiXCR for clone calling, and kept in-frame beta chains. Duplicate CDR3 protein sequences are folded into a single record with the most common DNA and genes. This sample has 200,000 to 300,000 distinct CDR3 sequences in its table, and 29% of those were observed once. Roughly 7% of the sample goes to the ten largest clones. Sequenced material: a blood sample, taken at baseline and on roughly day 110 from a kidney transplant recipient. These receptors were taken from a male patient aged 25-45 years who had COVID-19 and was a kidney transplant recipient. Once a transplant has taken place, some T cells may be donor derived.

Worth noting for this clonotype: Since a much larger clone is just one base distant, this may be a read error. This sequence joins TRBV7-6 and TRBJ2-3; 14 positions agree with TRBD2. Per the germline V gene, CDR1 is SGHVS and CDR2 is FNYEAQ. The CDR3 consists of 16 residues. Trimming at V came to 5 bases and at J to 5 bases, leaving 6 bases not matched to a gene. The CDR3 loop is CASSEGLAGEEDTQYF. CDR3 DNA: TGTGCCAGCAGCGAGGGACTAGCGGGAGAGGAAGATACGCAGTATTTT.

There are many counts of this clonotype. The V and J genes are TRBV3-1 and TRBJ1-1; no reliable D call. Trimming took 5 bases from V and 4 from J, leaving 23 bases between them. This CDR3 spans 17 amino acids. Germline V gene lookup returns CDR1 LGHDT and CDR2 YNNKEL (reference sequence). CDR3 protein: CASSGVHPISIRTEAFF. CDR3 nucleotide sequence: TGTGCCAGCAGCGGGGTTCATCCCATTTCAATTCGCACTGAAGCTTTCTTT.

This clonotype was seen at least ten times. This chain links TRBV28 with TRBJ2-7, with 12 bases identical to TRBD2. Trimming took 8 bases from V and 3 from J; bases not matched to a gene: 2. Germline CDR1 and CDR2: MDHEN and SYDVKM. The CDR3 contains 13 residues. The CDR3 sequence: CASGTSGLYEQYF. The CDR3 DNA sequence: TGTGCCAGCGGGACTAGCGGGCTCTACGAGCAGTACTTC.

V usage is TRBV21-1 and J usage is TRBJ2-3; the table's D gene call, TRBD2, was not cross checked with the DNA. TRBV21-1 constitutes a pseudogene. The CDR3 has 17 residues. CDR3 region: CASRGPVATVMQDTQYF. CDR3 DNA sequence: TGTGCCAGCAGAGGGCCAGTAGCTACAGTCATGCAAGATACGCAGTATTTT.

This chain uses TRBV28 with TRBJ1-4; TRBD1 matches 9 bases. This CDR3 contains 15 residues. V shed 7 bases and J 7 bases; nucleotides not matched to a gene: 10. CDR1 is MDHEN and CDR2 is SYDVKM in the germline V gene. CDR3 sequence (DNA): TGTGCCAGCAACCCCATCGGACAGGGGTTTGAAAAACTGTTTTTT. Translated, it gives CASNPIGQGFEKLFF.

This clonotype was observed at least ten times. V usage is TRBV7-2 and J usage is TRBJ1-2; unclear D gene. The CDR3 covers 17 residues. V shed 4 bases and J shed 4 bases, with 22 bases lying between them. Germline-derived CDR1 and CDR2 are SGHTA and FQGNSA. As DNA, the CDR3 is TGTGCCAGCAGCTCGAAGTTCAGAGACGGAAAGACCTATGGCTACACCTTC. This translates into CASSSKFRDGKTYGYTF.

This clonotype occurred many times. The rearrangement joins TRBV12-3 or TRBV12-4 to TRBJ2-7; 7 positions match TRBD1. Trimming at V came to 3 bases and at J to 4 bases, leaving 6 bases not matched to a gene. The CDR3 sequence is 14 residues long. CDR3 bases: TGTGCCAGCAGTTTGGGACAGAGCCTATACGAGCAGTACTTC. It encodes CASSLGQSLYEQYF.

On this clonotype itself: Possible read error: a much larger clone is one base away. This CDR3 is missing its conserved last phenylalanine or tryptophan, likely due to a read error. This chain links TRBV2 with TRBJ1-2, with TRBD1 matching over 8 bases. Germline assignment: CDR1 SNHLY and CDR2 FYNNEI. V lost 6 bases, J lost 3 bases, and 6 bases stayed unmatched. This CDR3 contains 14 residues. The CDR3 nucleotides read TGTGCCAGCAGGGGGGACAGGTTTGACTATGGCTACACCCTC. This translates into CASRGDRFDYGYTL.

As for this clonotype: A read error may explain this, as a much larger clone is one base away. The chain links TRBV12-3 or TRBV12-4 to TRBJ2-5; 12 nucleotides match TRBD2. J gave up 3 bases and V 7 bases, and 6 bases lay outside the gene matches. The CDR3 runs to 15 residues. The CDR3 DNA reads TGTGCCAGCACCCCTCTAGCGGGAGGGGAAGAGACCCAGTACTTC. This codes for CASTPLAGGEETQYF.

This clonotype was observed many times. The chain combines TRBV6-6 with TRBJ2-5; D remains unclear. V was cut by 0 bases and J by 1 base, with 12 bases left in between. This CDR3 comprises 16 residues. Germline values: CDR1 MNHNY, CDR2 SVGAGI (reference sequence). The CDR3 nucleotides are TGTGCCAGCAGTTACTCCTTTGTTGACTTCCAAGAGACCCAGTACTTC. The encoded protein is CASSYSFVDFQETQYF.

This clonotype came up many times. The chain recombines TRBV10-3 with TRBJ2-7; TRBD1 is a possible D gene (6 bases). The CDR3 runs 13 residues. Germline V lookup: CDR1 ENHRY, CDR2 SYGVKD. V was shortened by 4 bases and J by 3 bases, with 10 bases between the two germline ends. CDR3 amino acids: CAISGTANYEQYF. DNA of the CDR3: TGTGCCATCAGTGGGACAGCCAACTACGAGCAGTACTTC.

A remark on this clonotype: In this CDR3 the conserved last residue, phenylalanine or tryptophan, is missing, so a read error is likely. The chain couples TRBV7-9 to TRBJ1-2, with D maybe TRBD1 (5 bases). The CDR3 length is 14 residues. Germline values: CDR1 SEHNR, CDR2 FQNEAQ (reference sequence). CDR3 in DNA: TGTGTCAGCAGCTTAGATCAGGGCCCCTATGGCTACACCCTC. Translation gives CVSSLDQGPYGYTL.

This clonotype was seen once. A much more abundant neighbour one base away suggests this may be a read error. The chain has TRBV7-2 and TRBJ1-2; tentative D call: TRBD1 (6 bases). From germline, CDR1 is SGHTA and CDR2 FQGNSA. CDR3 length equals 16 residues. CDR3 loop: CACRSSGADANYGYTF. CDR3 DNA sequence: TGTGCCTGCAGAAGTTCGGGGGCGGACGCTAACTATGGCTACACCTTC.

There are many counts of this clonotype. The DNA for the CDR3 is TGTGCCAGCAGTGACCAACAGGGTGGCAATCAGCCCCAGCATTTT. Amino acid sequence: CASSDQQGGNQPQHF. V and J are TRBV6-2 or TRBV6-3 and TRBJ1-5; possibly TRBD1 for D (6 bases). CDR3 length equals 15 residues. Trimming took off 5 bases at V and 2 bases at J, with 13 bases between the two ends. Germline V gene lookup returns CDR1 MNHEY and CDR2 SVGEGT.